The 9 T cell receptor beta chains in this list originate from one sample, sequenced in a study of response to subunit inactivated influenza vaccine. One entry per CDR3 protein, called by TCRdb with MiXCR from the RT-PCR reads. The sample has about 500,000 distinct CDR3 sequences, about 15% seen once; the top ten hold 3%. The source was CD4+ T cells sorted from PBMCs, collected 23 to 25 months after vaccination. The origin of the receptors is a man aged 50 to 75 who received an inactivated influenza vaccine.

The chain has TRBV4-3 and TRBJ2-1; 9 positions match TRBD1. This CDR3 comprises 18 residues. V lost 0 bases and J lost 4; bases outside the gene matches: 10. The germline gives CDR1 LGHNA, CDR2 YSLEER. CDR3 sequence: CASSQDLVDRGLYNEQFF. The CDR3 nucleotides read TGCGCCAGCAGCCAAGATTTGGTCGACAGGGGGTTATACAATGAGCAGTTCTTC.

V and J are TRBV6-5 and TRBJ2-1; either TRBD1 or TRBD2 may supply D (5 bases each). The CDR3 loop spans 16 amino acids. V lost 2 bases and J 10 bases, leaving 21 bases between the germline ends. The V gene's germline CDR1 is MNHEY and CDR2 SVGAGI. The CDR3 is CASSYVRGPNVLEQFF. In nucleotides, the CDR3 is TGTGCCAGCAGTTACGTCCGGGGCCCGAATGTCCTAGAGCAGTTCTTC.

This clonotype occurred once. J is TRBJ1-1 and V is TRBV20-1; TRBD1 matches at 7 bases. Losses at the gene ends were 3 bases for V and 7 bases for J; bases not matched to a gene: 8. CDR1 and CDR2 (germline): DFQATT, SNEGSKA (reference sequence). The CDR3 is 13 residues long. CDR3 amino acids: CSARGTVGREAFF. CDR3 sequence (DNA): TGCAGTGCTAGGGGGACAGTGGGGCGTGAAGCTTTCTTT.

Ten or more counts support this clonotype. V gene TRBV4-1 combines with J gene TRBJ1-5; a weak D match, TRBD1 (6 bases). The CDR3 extends over 16 amino acids. CDR1 and CDR2 from the germline V gene are MGHRA and YSYEKL. V was pared by 2 bases and J by 1 base, with 12 bases between. The CDR3 region has the DNA TGCGCCAGCAGCCAACTGGGACAACCGAGCAATCAGCCCCAGCATTTT. Its protein is CASSQLGQPSNQPQHF.

This clonotype was seen a few times. The J gene is TRBJ2-7, the V gene TRBV4-2; 9 positions agree with TRBD1. Germline V gives CDR1 LGHNA, CDR2 YNFKEQ. Losses at the gene ends were 1 base for V and 6 bases for J; bases not matched to a gene: 4. CDR3 length equals 14 residues. DNA for the CDR3: TGTGCCAGCAGCCAAGTAGGACAGGGGAGCGAGCAGTACTTC. It codes for CASSQVGQGSEQYF.

The chain combines TRBV11-1 with TRBJ2-2; TRBD2 matches at 14 bases. J lost 0 bases, V lost 1 base, and 7 bases had no gene match. Germline V lookup: CDR1 SGHAT, CDR2 FQDESV (reference sequence). This CDR3 spans 20 amino acids. The CDR3 DNA sequence: TGTGCCAGCAGCTTAGATCCGGGACTAGCGGGGGCCGCGAACACCGGGGAGCTGTTTTTT. Its translation is CASSLDPGLAGAANTGELFF.

This clonotype has ten or more counts. The CDR3 reads CSARVGVTEQFF. In nucleotides, the CDR3 is TGCAGTGCTAGAGTCGGCGTTACGGAGCAGTTCTTC. The chain has TRBV20-1 and TRBJ2-1, with unresolved D. The CDR3 spans 12 residues. V lost 1 base, J lost 10 bases, and 11 bases lay in between. Germline CDR1 and CDR2: DFQATT and SNEGSKA (reference sequence).

CDR3 amino acids: CASSYGRTETYEQYF. DNA for the CDR3: TGTGCCAGCAGTTACGGACGGACAGAGACCTACGAGCAGTACTTC. The chain links TRBV6-2 or TRBV6-3 to TRBJ2-7; possibly TRBD1 for D (6 bases). The CDR3 totals 15 residues. Deletions cut 2 bases from V and 2 bases from J, with 13 bases between. Germline values: CDR1 MNHEY, CDR2 SVGEGT.

The chain couples TRBV10-3 to TRBJ2-7; no definite D call. V was trimmed by 7 bases and J by 2 bases, leaving 12 bases between them. Germline V CDR1 and CDR2: ENHRY, SYGVKD. The CDR3 contains 13 residues. In DNA, the CDR3 is TGTGCCATCACTACCGCCGGTGCCTACGAGCAGTACTTC. Protein: CAITTAGAYEQYF.